A selection of T cell receptor beta chains follows, all from one sample in a study of regulatory T cells in long-lasting Graves disease. TCRdb ran MiXCR on the multiplex PCR reads and lists one entry per CDR3 protein. The table has about 430,000 distinct CDR3 sequences, over 12% seen once. These data were likewise used in another study, on T cells in Graves' hyperthyroidism and ophthalmopathy.

The sequencing here drew on peripheral blood mononuclear cells (PBMCs), taken at new diagnosis, from a patient treated with antithyroid drugs. Receptors were obtained from a woman aged 40-49 years with Graves disease. CDR3s include the opening cysteine and the closing phenylalanine or tryptophan. The order of the fields is clone size, CDR3 length, J gene, D gene, V gene, CDR3 protein, CDR3 DNA. A D gene is named only where the DNA matches it firmly. The size of a clone is reported for some rows only, either as once, few or many, or as a class for expanded clones.

few | 16 | TRBJ2-1 | TRBD2 | TRBV5-1 | CASSPRTSGQNNEQSF | TGCGCCAGCAGCCCAAGGACTAGCGGGCAAAACAATGAGCAGTCCTTC
- | 17 | TRBJ1-2 | TRBD1 | TRBV28 | CASSLHYIRTGDYGYTF | TGTGCCAGCAGTTTACATTACATCCGGACAGGGGATTATGGCTACACCTTC
- | 14 | TRBJ2-1 | TRBD2 | TRBV29-1 | CSVGGLAGGNEQFF | TGCAGCGTTGGGGGACTAGCGGGAGGCAATGAGCAGTTCTTC
- | 17 | TRBJ1-2 | - | TRBV4-3 | CASSQELQGAGNYGYTF | TGCGCCAGCAGCCAAGAATTACAGGGTGCGGGGAACTATGGCTACACCTTC
many | 16 | TRBJ2-5 | TRBD1 | TRBV18 | CASSPLPGQGYETQYF | TGTGCCAGCTCACCCCTCCCGGGACAGGGGTACGAGACCCAGTACTTC
- | 16 | TRBJ2-7 | - | TRBV20-1 | CSANHPGLPQVYEQYF | TGCAGTGCTAACCACCCCGGACTCCCCCAAGTCTACGAGCAGTACTTC
many | 15 | TRBJ2-1 | - | TRBV6-2/TRBV6-3 | CASSYRAGPYNEQFF | TGTGCCAGCAGTTATCGGGCGGGTCCCTACAATGAGCAGTTCTTC
- | 16 | TRBJ2-3 | - | TRBV6-2/TRBV6-3 | CTSSYSPTGGTDTQYF | TGTACCAGCAGTTACTCACCGACCGGGGGCACAGATACGCAGTATTTT
- | 15 | TRBJ2-1 | TRBD2 | TRBV20-1 | CSASSGLSSYNEQFF | TGCAGTGCTAGTAGCGGGTTGAGCTCCTACAATGAGCAGTTCTTC
many | 14 | TRBJ1-4 | - | TRBV6-5 | CASSYRHINEKLFF | TGTGCCAGCAGTTACCGACATATTAATGAAAAACTGTTTTTT
many | 11 | TRBJ2-3 | - | TRBV28 | CASSLRGPQYF | TGTGCCAGCAGTTTGAGGGGACCGCAGTATTTT
few | 13 | TRBJ2-7 | - | TRBV20-1 | CSARDGQTYEQYF | TGCAGTGCTAGAGATGGTCAAACCTACGAGCAGTACTTC
few | 15 | TRBJ1-1 | - | TRBV5-5 | CASSFMWAQNTEAFF | TGTGCCAGCAGCTTTATGTGGGCCCAGAACACTGAAGCTTTCTTT
many | 15 | TRBJ1-3 | TRBD1 | TRBV3-1 | CASSQGFRGFVTIYF | TGTGCCAGCAGCCAAGGATTCAGGGGGTTTGTCACCATATATTTT
many | 15 | TRBJ2-1 | - | TRBV7-6 | CASSFYREYYNEQFF | TGTGCCAGCAGCTTTTATCGGGAATACTACAATGAGCAGTTCTTC
many | 15 | TRBJ2-2 | - | TRBV12-3/TRBV12-4 | CASTGGAGNTGELFF | TGTGCCAGCACAGGGGGGGCAGGGAACACCGGGGAGCTGTTTTTT
many | 15 | TRBJ1-4 | TRBD1 | TRBV6-1 | CASSRGQAGDEKLFF | TGTGCCAGCAGTAGAGGACAGGCCGGGGATGAAAAACTGTTTTTT
many | 14 | TRBJ1-1 | TRBD1 | TRBV11-2 | CASSWDRGYTEAFF | TGTGCCAGCAGCTGGGACAGGGGTTACACTGAAGCTTTCTTT
many | 16 | TRBJ2-1 | TRBD1 | TRBV11-2 | CASRSHRGRAYNEQFF | TGTGCCAGCAGGTCTCACAGGGGGCGAGCCTACAATGAGCAGTTCTTC
- | 14 | TRBJ1-4 | - | TRBV7-8 | CASSLTGSNEKLFF | TGTGCCAGCAGCTTAACAGGGTCTAATGAAAAACTGTTTTTT
many | 14 | TRBJ2-3 | - | TRBV29-1 | CSVEKNLATDTQYF | TGCAGCGTTGAAAAAAATTTGGCCACAGATACGCAGTATTTT
many | 21 | TRBJ2-1 | - | TRBV11-3 | CASSPIWGGQPNSNNYNEQFF | TGTGCCAGCAGCCCAATATGGGGGGGGCAGCCCAATTCTAATAACTACAATGAGCAGTTCTTC
- | 13 | TRBJ2-1 | TRBD1 | TRBV19 | CASSTDRGGGQFF | TGTGCCAGTAGTACGGACAGGGGAGGGGGGCAGTTCTTC
- | 16 | TRBJ2-1 | - | TRBV9 | CASSVATTPIRSEQFF | TGTGCCAGCAGCGTAGCTACAACTCCTATCCGTAGTGAGCAGTTCTTC
many | 15 | TRBJ2-2 | - | TRBV6-1 | CASISPGTNTGELFF | TGTGCCAGCATCAGTCCGGGAACCAACACCGGGGAGCTGTTTTTT
few | 16 | TRBJ2-7 | TRBD1 | TRBV7-8 | CASSPEWGTDRYEQYF | TGTGCCAGCAGTCCCGAATGGGGGACAGACCGCTACGAGCAGTACTTC
many | 14 | TRBJ2-3 | TRBD1 | TRBV7-9 | CASWTGSLPDTQYF | TGTGCCTCTTGGACAGGGTCCCTTCCGGATACGCAGTATTTT
few | 18 | TRBJ2-5 | TRBD2 | TRBV3-1 | CASSQPQKWGGSGETQYF | TGTGCCAGCAGCCAACCTCAGAAATGGGGGGGTAGCGGAGAGACCCAGTACTTC
few | 14 | TRBJ1-5 | - | TRBV7-9 | CASSLVRGHQPQHF | TGTGCCAGCAGCTTAGTGAGAGGACATCAGCCCCAGCATTTT
many | 16 | TRBJ2-3 | - | TRBV11-3 | CASSRGARLDTDTQYF | TGTGCCAGCAGCAGAGGAGCCCGCCTTGACACAGATACGCAGTATTTT
many | 13 | TRBJ2-5 | TRBD2 | TRBV29-1 | CSTQSGRGETQYF | TGCAGCACCCAATCGGGGCGGGGGGAGACCCAGTACTTC
many | 12 | TRBJ1-2 | TRBD1 | TRBV19 | CASLTGGDGYTF | TGTGCCAGTCTCACAGGGGGCGATGGCTACACCTTC
many | 16 | TRBJ2-2 | TRBD2 | TRBV6-2/TRBV6-3 | CASRRSGSLNTGELFF | TGTGCCAGCAGGAGAAGCGGGAGCCTAAACACCGGGGAGCTGTTTTTT
- | 15 | TRBJ1-1 | TRBD1 | TRBV25-1 | CASSGWTGENTEAFF | TGTGCCAGCAGTGGGTGGACAGGGGAGAACACTGAAGCTTTCTTT
many | 13 | TRBJ1-2 | TRBD1 | TRBV28 | CASSFDRAGGYTF | TGTGCCAGCAGCTTCGACAGGGCTGGCGGCTACACCTTC
many | 14 | TRBJ2-1 | TRBD2 | TRBV6-2/TRBV6-3 | CASSDPGLSDEQFF | TGTGCCAGCAGTGACCCGGGACTATCGGATGAGCAGTTCTTC
many | 15 | TRBJ2-7 | - | TRBV12-3/TRBV12-4 | CASSSGGGGTYEQYF | TGTGCCAGCAGTTCCGGGGGAGGGGGGACCTACGAGCAGTACTTC
many | 14 | TRBJ1-1 | - | TRBV3-1 | CASSQAGRNTEAFF | TGTGCCAGCAGCCAAGCGGGGAGAAACACTGAAGCTTTCTTT
- | 16 | TRBJ2-1 | TRBD2 | TRBV5-6 | CASSLVLAGDGNEQFF | TGTGCCAGCAGCTTGGTTCTAGCGGGAGACGGGAATGAGCAGTTCTTC
many | 15 | TRBJ1-2 | TRBD1 | TRBV5-1 | CASSFGTGGNYGYTF | TGCGCCAGCAGCTTCGGGACAGGGGGGAACTATGGCTACACCTTC
few | 16 | TRBJ2-1 | - | TRBV19 | CASSLGQETPGDEQFF | TGTGCCAGTAGTCTTGGACAAGAAACCCCGGGGGATGAGCAGTTCTTC
- | 11 | TRBJ2-1 | - | TRBV5-4 | CASSLQFEQFF | TGTGCCAGCAGCTTGCAGTTTGAGCAGTTCTTC
many | 17 | TRBJ2-1 | - | TRBV2 | CASTWDGKQSSYNEQFF | TGTGCCAGCACCTGGGACGGCAAACAGAGCTCCTACAATGAGCAGTTCTTC
- | 12 | TRBJ1-4 | - | TRBV18 | CASSLGDEELFF | TGTGCCAGCTCACTGGGTGATGAAGAACTGTTTTTT
few | 16 | TRBJ2-3 | TRBD2 | TRBV3-1 | CASSQAGLAGADTQYF | TGTGCCAGCAGCCAAGCAGGGCTAGCGGGAGCAGATACGCAGTATTTT
few | 15 | TRBJ1-5 | - | TRBV28 | CASSLVGYSNQPQHF | TGTGCCAGCAGTTTGGTCGGTTATAGCAATCAGCCCCAGCATTTT
many | 14 | TRBJ2-1 | - | TRBV12-3/TRBV12-4 | CASSLLLAYNEQFF | TGTGCCAGCAGTTTATTGCTAGCTTACAATGAGCAGTTCTTC
many | 13 | TRBJ2-7 | - | TRBV12-5 | CASGLGQTYEQYF | TGTGCTAGTGGTTTGGGACAGACCTACGAGCAGTACTTC
many | 13 | TRBJ1-2 | - | TRBV10-3 | CAIGGRANYGYTF | TGTGCCATCGGGGGTAGAGCTAACTATGGCTACACCTTC
many | 15 | TRBJ2-7 | - | TRBV11-3 | CASSLLGESPYEQYF | TGTGCCAGCAGCTTATTGGGGGAGAGCCCCTACGAGCAGTACTTC
many | 14 | TRBJ1-1 | - | TRBV19 | CASRPYLDQTEAFF | TGTGCCAGTAGACCGTACCTGGATCAAACTGAAGCTTTCTTT
- | 15 | TRBJ2-2 | - | TRBV11-3 | CASSFSSTYTGELFF | TGTGCCAGCAGCTTTAGCAGTACGTACACCGGGGAGCTGTTTTTT
many | 13 | TRBJ2-5 | - | TRBV12-3/TRBV12-4 | CASSSLNQETQYF | TGTGCCAGCAGTAGTTTGAACCAAGAGACCCAGTACTTC
- | 15 | TRBJ2-5 | - | TRBV6-1 | CASSGLYREQETQYF | TGTGCCAGCAGTGGCTTATATAGGGAACAAGAGACCCAGTACTTC
many | 15 | TRBJ2-6 | - | TRBV30 | CAWRYRGGGANVLTF | TGTGCCTGGAGGTACAGGGGAGGAGGGGCCAACGTCCTGACTTTC
- | 13 | TRBJ1-1 | - | TRBV10-3 | CAIRGGIATEAFF | TGTGCCATCAGGGGGGGAATAGCCACTGAAGCTTTCTTT
many | 15 | TRBJ2-2 | - | TRBV9 | CASSVGQSNTGELFF | TGTGCCAGCAGCGTAGGTCAGAGCAACACCGGGGAGCTGTTTTTT
many | 15 | TRBJ2-5 | TRBD2 | TRBV20-1 | CSAREAGTPRETQYF | TGCAGTGCTAGGGAAGCGGGAACCCCTAGGGAGACCCAGTACTTC
- | 15 | TRBJ2-7 | - | TRBV4-1 | CASSQVWDTGHEQYF | TGCGCCAGCAGCCAAGTGTGGGACACAGGGCACGAGCAGTACTTC
few | 12 | TRBJ2-1 | TRBD1 | TRBV29-1 | CSAGTGVGEQFF | TGCAGTGCCGGGACAGGAGTAGGTGAGCAGTTCTTC